The sequence of this T cell receptor beta chain was determined in a study of T-cell reconstitution after alpha-beta-depleted transplantation in children. This clonotype showed up just a few times. The target antigen is unknown. The TCRbeta library was prepared with unique molecular identifiers. TCRdb fed the PCR reads into MiXCR, producing one record per CDR3 protein. The table lists hundreds of thousands of distinct CDR3 sequences, around a tenth of them singletons, with approximately 7% in the top ten. Findings and limits, study-wide: T-cell counts and diversity at one year following transplant were attributed mainly to newly produced T cells. Several hundred graft clones that had expanded were reportedly the source of alpha-beta T cells about two months after transplant.

The TCR was taken from a boy under two years old with acute myeloid leukemia, due to receive a stem cell transplant. This specimen was PBMCs, taken before TCRalphabeta/CD19-depleted stem cell transplant.

CDR3 amino acids: CASSPVPDTGELFF. DNA of the CDR3: TGTGCCAGCAGTCCCGTTCCTGACACCGGGGAGCTGTTTTTT. V is TRBV7-2 and J is TRBJ2-2, with D hard to call. CDR1 and CDR2 from the germline V gene are SGHTA and FQGNSA. This CDR3 has 14 residues. The V end lost 6 bases, the J end lost 3 bases, and 11 bases lay between the germline ends.